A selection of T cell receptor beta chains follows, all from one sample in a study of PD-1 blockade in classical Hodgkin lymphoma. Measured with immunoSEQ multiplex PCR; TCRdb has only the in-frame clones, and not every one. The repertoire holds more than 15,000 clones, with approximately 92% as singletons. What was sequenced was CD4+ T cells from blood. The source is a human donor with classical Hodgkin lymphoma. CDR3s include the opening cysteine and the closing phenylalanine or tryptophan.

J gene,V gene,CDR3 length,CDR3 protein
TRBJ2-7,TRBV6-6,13,CASSLTSAYEQYF
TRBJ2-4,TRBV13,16,CASSLVLAGGLNIQYF
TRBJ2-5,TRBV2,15,CASIRIAIVAETQYF
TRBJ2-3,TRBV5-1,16,CASSLEVTGTTKTQYF
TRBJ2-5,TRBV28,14,CASSLTSGSGAQYF
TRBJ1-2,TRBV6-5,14,CASSYRQGTYGYTF
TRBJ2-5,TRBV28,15,CASSFLAGGGETQYF
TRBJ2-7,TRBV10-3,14,CAISDQVKGSEQYF
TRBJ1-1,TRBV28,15,CASSSGTGGLTTAFF
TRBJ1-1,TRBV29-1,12,CSVGGQAIEAFF
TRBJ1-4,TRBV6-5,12,CASSTGAEKLFF
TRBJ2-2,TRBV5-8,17,CASSLPVSSGSSGELFF
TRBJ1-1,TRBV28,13,CASSLDLNTEAFF
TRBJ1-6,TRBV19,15,CASSISTGANSPLHF
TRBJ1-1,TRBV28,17,CASSTGVNFYANTEAFF
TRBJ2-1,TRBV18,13,CASSPRGDNEQFF
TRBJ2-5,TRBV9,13,CASSVEGFETQYF
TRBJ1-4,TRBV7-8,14,CASSIRVGNEKLFF
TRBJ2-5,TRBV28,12,CASSHPKETQYF
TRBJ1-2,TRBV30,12,CAWGDRYYGYTF
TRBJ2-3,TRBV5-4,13,CASSLPSTDTQYF
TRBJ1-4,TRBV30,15,CAWSVVWGRNEKLFF
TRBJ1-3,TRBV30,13,CACQGRLGNTIYF
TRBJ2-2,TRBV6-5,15,CASSYSRPSDGELFF
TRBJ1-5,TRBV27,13,CASSFGFNQPQHF
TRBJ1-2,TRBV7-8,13,CASSAGGLYGYTF
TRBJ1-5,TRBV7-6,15,CASSLTGISNQPQHF
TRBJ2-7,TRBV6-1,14,CASSERGGLWEQYF
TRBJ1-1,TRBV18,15,CASSPPSKTNTEAFF
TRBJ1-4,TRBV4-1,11,CASSQGEKLFF
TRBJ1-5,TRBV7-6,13,CASSPDRVKPQHF
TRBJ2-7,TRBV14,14,CASSQVAGAREQYF
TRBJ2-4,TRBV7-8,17,CASSPGRTTGAKNIQYF
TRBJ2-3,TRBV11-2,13,CASSLVLRDTQYF
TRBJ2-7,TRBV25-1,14,CASSPDSSSYEQYF